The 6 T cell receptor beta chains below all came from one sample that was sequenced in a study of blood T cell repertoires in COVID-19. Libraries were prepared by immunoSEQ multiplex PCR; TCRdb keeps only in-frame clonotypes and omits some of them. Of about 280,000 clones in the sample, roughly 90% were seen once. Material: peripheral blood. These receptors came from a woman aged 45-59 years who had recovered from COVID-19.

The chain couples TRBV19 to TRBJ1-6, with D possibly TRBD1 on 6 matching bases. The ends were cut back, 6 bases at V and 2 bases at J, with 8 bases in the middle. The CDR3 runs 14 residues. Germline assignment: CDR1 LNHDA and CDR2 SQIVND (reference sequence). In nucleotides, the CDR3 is TGTGCCAGTAGAGGGGACACCTATAATTCACCCCTCCACTTT. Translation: CASRGDTYNSPLHF.

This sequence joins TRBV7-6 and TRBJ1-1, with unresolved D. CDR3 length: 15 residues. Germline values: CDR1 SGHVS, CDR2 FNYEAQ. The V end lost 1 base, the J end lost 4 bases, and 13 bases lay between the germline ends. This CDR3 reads CASSLGGSGSTEAFF. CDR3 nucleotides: TGTGCCAGCAGCTTAGGTGGGTCGGGGTCCACTGAAGCTTTCTTT.

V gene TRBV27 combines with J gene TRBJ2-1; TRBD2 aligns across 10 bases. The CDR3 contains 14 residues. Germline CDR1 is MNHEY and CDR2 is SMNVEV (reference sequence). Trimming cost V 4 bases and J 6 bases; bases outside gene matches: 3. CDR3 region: CASSSGLASNEQFF. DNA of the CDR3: TGTGCCAGCAGTTCGGGACTAGCGTCCAATGAGCAGTTCTTC.

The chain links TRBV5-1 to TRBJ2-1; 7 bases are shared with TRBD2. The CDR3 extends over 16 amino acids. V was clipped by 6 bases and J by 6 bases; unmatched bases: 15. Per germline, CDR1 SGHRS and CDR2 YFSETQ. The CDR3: CASTPGGGGGSNEQFF. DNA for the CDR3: TGCGCCAGCACCCCCGGGGGTGGCGGGGGTTCCAATGAGCAGTTCTTC. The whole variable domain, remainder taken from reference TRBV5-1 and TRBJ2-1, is KAGVTQTPRYLIKTRGQQVTLSCSPISGHRSVSWYQQTPGQGLQFLFEYFSETQRNKGNFPGRFSGRQFSNSRSEMNVSTLELGDSALYLCASTPGGGGGSNEQFFGPGTRLTVL.

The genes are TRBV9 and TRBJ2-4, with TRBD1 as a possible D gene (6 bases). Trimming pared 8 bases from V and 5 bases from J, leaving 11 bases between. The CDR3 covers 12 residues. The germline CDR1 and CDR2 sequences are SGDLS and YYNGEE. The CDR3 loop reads CASTGPENIQYF. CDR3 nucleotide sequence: TGTGCCAGTACAGGGCCCGAAAACATTCAGTACTTC.

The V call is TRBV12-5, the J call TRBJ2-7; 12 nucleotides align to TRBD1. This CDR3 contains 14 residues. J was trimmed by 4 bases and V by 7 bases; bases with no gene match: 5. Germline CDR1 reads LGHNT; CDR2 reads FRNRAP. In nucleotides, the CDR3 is TGTGCTAGTGCCCTGGGACAGGGGGCTTACGAGCAGTACTTC. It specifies CASALGQGAYEQYF.